The 26 T cell receptor beta chains given below trace back to one sample, sequenced in a study of T-cell reconstitution after alpha-beta-depleted transplantation in children. This sample's TCRbeta library carried unique molecular identifier barcodes. TCRdb re-analysed the PCR reads in MiXCR, keeping a single row per CDR3 protein. This table has just under 350,000 distinct CDR3 sequences, 15% to 20% appearing once. Sequencing was performed on PBMCs, mostly from graft donor cells, taken 360 days after TCRalphabeta/CD19-depleted stem cell transplant. These receptors originate from a male patient aged 2 to 9 who had a stem cell transplant for acute lymphoblastic leukemia, so the T cells may come from the graft donor.

The chain carries TRBV29-1 and TRBJ2-3; 12 bases map to TRBD2. Trimming took 4 bases from V and 2 from J; bases not matched to a gene: 7. CDR3 length: 16 residues. In germline, CDR1 is SQVTM, CDR2 ANQGSEA. Written as DNA, the CDR3 is TGCAGCGTTGTGGGACTAGCGGGCCTCTACACAGATACGCAGTATTTT. Its translation is CSVVGLAGLYTDTQYF.

The table lists this clonotype with a few counts. The CDR3 DNA is TGTGCCAGCAGCGTAGTCCCTCTAGCGATAGGCTACAATGAGCAGTTCTTC. Protein: CASSVVPLAIGYNEQFF. The chain carries TRBV9 and TRBJ2-1; D may be TRBD2 (6 bases). This CDR3 is 17 amino acids long. Between the trimmed V and J ends, which lost 0 bases and 3 bases, there was a span of 16 bases. Germline V gives CDR1 SGDLS, CDR2 YYNGEE.

This clonotype showed up just a few times. The chain carries TRBV12-3 or TRBV12-4 and TRBJ2-7, with D unresolved. V lost 6 bases and J 2 bases, leaving 11 bases between the germline ends. The CDR3 loop spans 13 amino acids. This CDR3 reads CASSKLGTYEQYF. DNA for the CDR3: TGTGCCAGCAGCAAGCTTGGAACCTACGAGCAGTACTTC.

This clonotype has a handful of counts. This rearrangement joins TRBV11-1 to TRBJ1-6; D perhaps matches TRBD1 (6 bases). Trimming stripped 4 bases from V and 9 bases from J, with 25 bases between. From germline, CDR1 is SGHAT and CDR2 FQDESV (reference sequence). The CDR3 spans 18 residues. CDR3: CASSSLGGLGFRISPLHF. CDR3 DNA: TGTGCCAGCAGCTCCTTGGGGGGGCTGGGATTTAGGATTTCACCCCTCCACTTT.

This clonotype was observed once. The junction does not match germline at one end; this may be a read error. The chain recombines TRBV20-1 with TRBJ1-3; no definite D call. Germline CDR1 DFQATT, CDR2 SNEGSKA (reference sequence). The CDR3 has 13 amino acids. The CDR3 reads CSARGTRENTIYF. DNA of the CDR3: TGCAGTGCAAGAGGCACAAGAGAAAACACCATATATTTT.

The chain joins TRBV4-2 to TRBJ2-7, with 7 bases matching TRBD2. The CDR3 spans 16 residues. Germline trimming cut 0 bases from V and 1 base from J; bases unmatched to any gene: 6. CDR1 is LGHNA and CDR2 is YNFKEQ in the germline V gene. The CDR3 sequence: CASSQDGGSASYEQYF. CDR3 nucleotide sequence: TGTGCCAGCAGCCAAGACGGCGGGAGCGCGTCCTACGAGCAGTACTTC.

V is TRBV9 and J is TRBJ2-1; a weak D match, TRBD2 (5 bases). Germline V gene data show CDR1 as SGDLS and CDR2 as YYNGEE. Trimming left V 4 bases short and J 6 bases short, with 14 bases between. CDR3 size: 14 residues. The CDR3, as DNA: TGTGCCAGCAGCCTTACGGGAAGCGGCAATGAGCAGTTCTTC. Protein: CASSLTGSGNEQFF.

This clonotype was detected only a few times. The chain recombines TRBV28 with TRBJ1-2; D gene unclear. V was cut by 6 bases and J by 3 bases, with 14 bases left in between. The CDR3 consists of 14 residues. Germline V gene data show CDR1 as MDHEN and CDR2 as SYDVKM. CDR3 loop: CASREGPRYYGYTF. For the CDR3, the DNA is TGTGCCAGCAGGGAAGGGCCGCGGTACTATGGCTACACCTTC.

This chain links TRBV11-1 with TRBJ2-5, with D unclear. Germline V gene sequence: CDR1 SGHAT, CDR2 FQDESV (reference sequence). Trimming took off 7 bases at V and 2 bases at J, with 26 bases between the two ends. The CDR3 is 18 amino acids. The CDR3, as DNA: TGTGCCAGCACCAAGGTATGGTGGCCGGCAGCTTCTCAAGAGACCCAGTACTTC. Translated, it gives CASTKVWWPAASQETQYF.

J is TRBJ2-1 and V is TRBV20-1; 9 bases match TRBD2. CDR3 length: 14 amino acids. With 5 bases clipped from V and 4 bases from J, the junction kept 6 bases outside the gene matches. Germline V gives CDR1 DFQATT, CDR2 SNEGSKA (reference sequence). The CDR3 region is CSALRLAAYNEQFF. The CDR3 DNA is TGCAGTGCTCTCCGACTAGCGGCTTACAATGAGCAGTTCTTC.

The table lists this clonotype with many counts. The rearrangement joins TRBV5-8 to TRBJ2-1, with 7 bases that match TRBD1. This CDR3 region has 16 residues. V was clipped by 4 bases and J by 3 bases; unmatched bases: 10. Per the germline V gene, CDR1 is SGHTS and CDR2 is YDEGEE. Here the CDR3 reads CASSPSRDSLYNEQFF. CDR3 nucleotide sequence: TGTGCCAGCAGCCCATCCCGGGACAGCCTCTACAATGAGCAGTTCTTC.

This chain links TRBV20-1 with TRBJ2-7; D may match TRBD1 or TRBD2 (6 bases each). V was pared by 3 bases and J by 2 bases, with 17 bases between. Per the germline V gene, CDR1 is DFQATT and CDR2 is SNEGSKA (reference sequence). The CDR3 extends over 15 amino acids. The CDR3: CSASAQGRSPYEQYF. CDR3 nucleotide sequence: TGCAGTGCTAGTGCCCAGGGGAGGAGTCCCTACGAGCAGTACTTC.

About this clonotype itself: Because it lacks the conserved phenylalanine or tryptophan at the end, this CDR3 is likely a read error. The chain has TRBV27 and TRBJ1-1, with 9 bases identical to TRBD1. The germline V gene has CDR1 MNHEY and CDR2 SMNVEV (reference sequence). J lost 5 bases, V lost 1 base, and 5 bases had no gene match. CDR3 length: 15 amino acids. The CDR3 DNA reads TGTGCCAGCAGTTTATACAGGGGGCTATGGACTGAAGCTTTCTAT. Translated: CASSLYRGLWTEAFY.

This clonotype was picked up a small number of times. The genes are TRBV5-1 and TRBJ2-1; TRBD2 matches at 10 bases. V shed 4 bases and J 7 bases; nucleotides not matched to a gene: 8. The CDR3 extends over 15 amino acids. Germline CDR1 and CDR2: SGHRS and YFSETQ. CDR3 nucleotide sequence: TGCGCCAGCAGCCCCATAGCGGGAGGCGGGAATGAGCAGTTCTTC. The encoded protein is CASSPIAGGGNEQFF.

In its sample, this clonotype was seen a few times. The V gene is TRBV15, the J gene TRBJ1-5; D call uncertain. Per the germline V gene, CDR1 is LNHNV and CDR2 is YYDKDF (reference sequence). Trimming shortened V by 3 bases and J by 4 bases, and 4 bases separated the two germline ends. CDR3 length: 12 residues. This chain's CDR3 is CATSRTNQPQHF. The CDR3 DNA reads TGTGCCACCAGCAGGACTAATCAGCCCCAGCATTTT.

V usage is TRBV12-5 and J usage is TRBJ1-1; 7 bases agree with TRBD1. Trimming took 6 bases from V and 1 from J; bases not matched to a gene: 8. The CDR3 is 15 residues long. Germline V gives CDR1 LGHNT, CDR2 FRNRAP. CDR3 in DNA: TGTGCTAGTGGAGACAGGGATACGCGGAACACTGAAGCTTTCTTT. This gives the protein CASGDRDTRNTEAFF.

In this sample, this clonotype turned up a few times. The chain combines TRBV28 with TRBJ2-7, with no clear D. The CDR3 extends over 17 amino acids. Germline CDR1 and CDR2: MDHEN and SYDVKM. Trimming took 1 base from V and 2 from J, leaving 18 bases between them. The CDR3 sequence is CASSLYLWWEKAYEQYF. The CDR3 DNA reads as TGTGCCAGCAGTTTATACCTCTGGTGGGAAAAGGCCTACGAGCAGTACTTC.

This clonotype was observed a handful of times. The J gene is TRBJ1-1, the V gene TRBV27; D possibly corresponds to TRBD1 (6 bases). This CDR3 is 13 amino acids long. V shed 5 bases and J shed 8 bases, with 15 bases lying between them. CDR1 and CDR2 from the germline V gene are MNHEY and SMNVEV (reference sequence). CDR3 DNA: TGTGCCAGCAGTCTACTACTCACAGGGGAAGCTTTCTTT. It codes for CASSLLLTGEAFF.

This clonotype was observed a few times. V is TRBV20-1 and J is TRBJ2-2; TRBD2 matches 7 bases. CDR1 DFQATT and CDR2 SNEGSKA come from the germline V gene (reference sequence). V gave up 0 bases and J gave up 0 bases; unmatched junction bases: 4. This CDR3 has 16 amino acids. The CDR3 region is CSAREASGANTGELFF. For the CDR3, the DNA is TGCAGTGCTAGAGAGGCTAGCGGAGCGAACACCGGGGAGCTGTTTTTT.

The chain has TRBV20-1 and TRBJ2-7; TRBD2 agrees at 12 bases. The ends lost 1 base at V and 0 bases at J; junction bases unmatched: 1. Germline values: CDR1 DFQATT, CDR2 SNEGSKA (reference sequence). The CDR3 length is 15 residues. The CDR3 is CSARGTSGDSYEQYF. CDR3 coding DNA: TGCAGTGCTAGAGGGACTAGCGGGGACTCCTACGAGCAGTACTTC.

The V gene is TRBV27, the J gene TRBJ2-5; TRBD1 is a possible D gene (6 bases). Per germline, CDR1 MNHEY and CDR2 SMNVEV (reference sequence). V was cut by 4 bases and J by 5 bases, with 14 bases left in between. The CDR3 totals 14 residues. CDR3 residues: CASSSYRVGETQYF. CDR3 DNA: TGTGCCAGCAGTTCCTACAGGGTTGGGGAGACCCAGTACTTC.

V usage is TRBV29-1 and J usage is TRBJ2-7; 13 bases match TRBD2. CDR3 length: 17 residues. The germline V gene has CDR1 SQVTM and CDR2 ANQGSEA. V was pared by 7 bases and J by 0 bases, with 12 bases of the junction left unmatched. CDR3 coding DNA: TGCAGCGCAAGACTAGCGGGAGGACGAGTTAGCTCCTACGAGCAGTACTTC. Protein product: CSARLAGGRVSSYEQYF.

The chain employs TRBV12-3 or TRBV12-4 and TRBJ2-4; 8 nucleotides line up with TRBD2. The CDR3 totals 19 residues. After removal of 5 bases from V and 0 bases from J, the junction contained 15 bases not matched to a gene. The CDR3 region is CASSPPGTRSLVAKNIQYF. The CDR3, as DNA: TGTGCCAGCAGTCCCCCCGGGACTAGGTCTCTGGTAGCCAAAAACATTCAGTACTTC.

This clonotype was observed a handful of times. This sequence joins TRBV12-3 or TRBV12-4 and TRBJ2-1; TRBD2 aligns across 12 bases. CDR3 size: 14 residues. V lost 5 bases, J lost 4 bases, and 0 bases stayed unmatched. CDR3 sequence reads: CASSTSGRYNEQFF. The CDR3 DNA reads as TGTGCCAGCAGTACTAGCGGGAGGTACAATGAGCAGTTCTTC.

CDR3 DNA: TGTGCCAGCAGTCCCCCCGGGACGTTGACAGGGGGAAACACTGAAGCTTTCTTT. Translated: CASSPPGTLTGGNTEAFF. The chain recombines TRBV28 with TRBJ1-1, with 9 nucleotides matching TRBD1. This CDR3 spans 18 amino acids. V was clipped by 5 bases and J by 2 bases; unmatched bases: 15. The germline gives CDR1 MDHEN, CDR2 SYDVKM.

Ten or more counts support this clonotype. The rearrangement links TRBV7-9 to TRBJ2-3, with 11 bases aligning to TRBD2. The V segment lost 5 bases and the J segment 0 bases; nucleotides outside the gene matches: 13. Per germline, CDR1 SEHNR and CDR2 FQNEAQ (reference sequence). The CDR3 is 19 amino acids. CDR3 nucleotide sequence: TGTGCCAGCAGCCCCCGGACTAGCGGGCAGGATTTTAGCACAGATACGCAGTATTTT. Amino acids: CASSPRTSGQDFSTDTQYF.